A single sample is the source of the 31 T cell receptor beta chains below, sequenced in a study of response to subunit inactivated influenza vaccine. Each CDR3 protein gets one entry after TCRdb re-called the RT-PCR reads with MiXCR. Among just under 250,000 distinct CDR3 sequences listed, 12% were seen once. Specimen: non-naive T cells sorted from PBMCs, collected 14 to 15 days before vaccination. These receptor sequences come from a man in his forties or fifties who received an inactivated influenza vaccine.

This clonotype appeared a few times. The chain has TRBV12-3 or TRBV12-4 and TRBJ2-2; 9 positions agree with TRBD1. The CDR3 is 17 residues long. V gave up 5 bases and J gave up 5 bases; unmatched junction bases: 12. The CDR3 nucleotides read TGTGCCAGCAGTCTGAGACCGGGACAGGGAAATACCGGGGAGCTGTTTTTT. Protein product: CASSLRPGQGNTGELFF.

The V gene is TRBV2, the J gene TRBJ1-5; maybe TRBD1 (6 bases). V lost 7 bases and J lost 6, with 19 bases in between. The germline CDR1 and CDR2 sequences are SNHLY and FYNNEI. The CDR3 runs 15 residues. The CDR3 protein is CASTALQGKGQPQHF. The CDR3 DNA reads as TGTGCCAGCACAGCTCTCCAGGGGAAAGGTCAGCCCCAGCATTTT.

The J gene is TRBJ2-3, the V gene TRBV14; unclear D gene. The CDR3 runs 18 residues. Per the germline V gene, CDR1 is SGHDN and CDR2 is FVKESK. V was shortened by 4 bases and J by 2 bases, with 22 bases between the two germline ends. The CDR3 sequence is CASSPKKGLPTLTDTQYF. As DNA, the CDR3 is TGTGCCAGCAGCCCCAAGAAGGGTCTCCCGACTCTCACAGATACGCAGTATTTT.

This clonotype was seen more than once but under ten times. The rearrangement joins TRBV11-2 to TRBJ2-1; D may be TRBD2 (5 bases). V lost 3 bases and J lost 7, with 13 bases in between. The germline gives CDR1 SGHAT, CDR2 FQNNGV. This CDR3 has 14 amino acids. The CDR3 spells CASSFGSLENEQFF. The CDR3 region has the DNA TGTGCCAGCAGCTTTGGGAGCTTGGAGAATGAGCAGTTCTTC.

The chain joins TRBV7-8 to TRBJ2-1; 9 bases line up with TRBD2. V lost 1 base, J lost 10 bases, and 11 bases stayed unmatched. The germline gives CDR1 SGHVS, CDR2 FQNEAQ. CDR3 length: 16 residues. CDR3 coding DNA: TGTGCCAGCAGCTTAGGGGCTAGCGGGACCCCCTTGGAGCAGTTCTTC. It yields the protein CASSLGASGTPLEQFF.

Ten or more counts support this clonotype. DNA for the CDR3: TGTGCCAGCAGCCCGTGGGACAGGGGAATTAGAGGAAACACCATATATTTT. This encodes CASSPWDRGIRGNTIYF. The gene calls are TRBV7-6 and TRBJ1-3, with 10 bases that match TRBD1. V lost 5 bases to trimming and J lost 4 bases; unmatched junction nucleotides: 11. CDR3 length: 17 amino acids. Germline loops: CDR1 SGHVS, CDR2 FNYEAQ. The full variable domain, rest sourced from reference TRBV7-6 and TRBJ1-3, is GAGVSQSPRYKVTKRGQDVALRCDPISGHVSLYWYRQALGQGPEFLTYFNYEAQQDKSGLPNDRFSAERPEGSISTLTIQRTEQRDSAMYRCASSPWDRGIRGNTIYFGEGSWLTVV.

In its sample, this clonotype was seen a few times. CDR3 in DNA: TGCGCCAGCAGCCAAGATTTTTCGGACAGGGGCTTCTACAATGAGCAGTTCTTC. Translating gives CASSQDFSDRGFYNEQFF. The gene calls are TRBV4-3 and TRBJ2-1, with 9 bases lining up with TRBD1. Trimming cost V 0 bases and J 3 bases; bases outside gene matches: 9. From germline, CDR1 is LGHNA and CDR2 YSLEER. This CDR3 is 18 amino acids long.

This clonotype has a handful of counts. The chain combines TRBV2 with TRBJ2-2, with D perhaps being TRBD1 or TRBD2 (5 bases each). Germline V gene sequence: CDR1 SNHLY, CDR2 FYNNEI. This CDR3 has 11 amino acids. V shed 8 bases and J shed 5 bases, with 6 bases lying between them. CDR3 in DNA: TGTGCCAGCGGGGGAACCGGGGAGCTGTTTTTT. As protein: CASGGTGELFF.

This clonotype was detected only a few times. This chain links TRBV18 with TRBJ1-6; no clear D gene. From germline, CDR1 is KGHSH and CDR2 LQKENI. CDR3 size: 16 residues. The V end was cut by 3 bases, the J end by 6 bases, with 15 bases between. The CDR3 region is CASSPSIPGSNSPLHF. Written as DNA, the CDR3 is TGTGCCAGCTCACCTTCTATCCCAGGCAGTAATTCACCCCTCCACTTT.

The V gene is TRBV20-1, the J gene TRBJ2-7, with D hard to call. The CDR3 is 14 residues long. Germline V lookup: CDR1 DFQATT, CDR2 SNEGSKA (reference sequence). Trimming left V 2 bases short and J 4 bases short, with 15 bases between. CDR3 sequence: CSARRADYLYEQYF. In DNA, the CDR3 is TGCAGTGCTAGACGGGCGGATTATTTGTACGAGCAGTACTTC.

This clonotype was counted only a few times. The chain links TRBV2 to TRBJ2-7; D is ambiguous. This CDR3 is built from 12 residues. The V end was cut by 6 bases, the J end by 2 bases, with 8 bases between. Germline CDR1 is SNHLY and CDR2 is FYNNEI. CDR3 in amino acids: CASRFTAYEQYF. The CDR3 bases are TGTGCCAGCAGATTCACAGCCTACGAGCAGTACTTC.

V gene TRBV28 combines with J gene TRBJ2-5, with 9 bases that match TRBD1. CDR1 is MDHEN and CDR2 is SYDVKM in the germline V gene. V lost 6 bases and J lost 1; bases outside the gene matches: 9. This CDR3 is built from 16 residues. The CDR3 nucleotides read TGTGCCAGCAGCGCCGGGACAGGGTGGCTCCAAGAGACCCAGTACTTC. This sequence encodes CASSAGTGWLQETQYF. Based on the CDR3 plus reference TRBV28 and TRBJ2-5, the full variable domain is DVKVTQSSRYLVKRTGEKVFLECVQDMDHENMFWYRQDPGLGLRLIYFSYDVKMKEKGDIPEGYSVSREKKERFSLILESASTNQTSMYLCASSAGTGWLQETQYFGPGTRLLVL.

This chain uses TRBV6-2 or TRBV6-3 with TRBJ1-1, with D unclear. V shed 2 bases and J shed 4 bases, with 11 bases lying between them. Germline loops: CDR1 MNHEY, CDR2 SVGEGT. The CDR3 totals 14 residues. CDR3 sequence: CASSYGRRGTEAFF. CDR3 nucleotide sequence: TGTGCCAGCAGTTACGGTCGACGGGGCACTGAAGCTTTCTTT.

This clonotype occurred a few times. V usage is TRBV5-1 and J usage is TRBJ2-7; weak D call: TRBD1 (6 bases). V lost 0 bases to trimming and J lost 2 bases, with 12 bases between them. The CDR3 extends over 15 amino acids. Germline values: CDR1 SGHRS, CDR2 YFSETQ. The DNA for the CDR3 is TGCGCCAGCAGCTTGGCAGAGCCAGGGGCCTACGAGCAGTACTTC. It encodes CASSLAEPGAYEQYF.

This clonotype was counted a few times. The chain recombines TRBV6-1 with TRBJ2-3; 11 bases line up with TRBD2. Germline values: CDR1 MNHNS, CDR2 SASEGT. The CDR3 totals 15 residues. V dropped 6 bases and J dropped 3; count of bases not matched to a gene: 5. The DNA of the CDR3 is TGTGCCAGCAGCAAACTAGCGGGGGTTACAGATACGCAGTATTTT. It translates to CASSKLAGVTDTQYF.

This clonotype was counted at least ten times. The V call is TRBV12-3 or TRBV12-4, the J call TRBJ1-5; a possible D gene is TRBD1 (6 bases). The V gene lost 5 bases and the J gene lost 2 bases, with 13 bases spanning the gap. This CDR3 has 15 amino acids. The CDR3 DNA sequence: TGTGCCAGCAGTGGTGGGGGCTTGGGCAATCAGCCCCAGCATTTT. Its translation: CASSGGGLGNQPQHF.

V is TRBV29-1 and J is TRBJ2-1; D gene ambiguous. Deletions cut 4 bases from V and 0 bases from J, with 10 bases between. The germline gives CDR1 SQVTM, CDR2 ANQGSEA. The CDR3 loop spans 14 amino acids. Here the CDR3 DNA reads TGCAGCGTTGTGGTGGCGAGCTCCTACAATGAGCAGTTCTTC. Translated, it gives CSVVVASSYNEQFF.

This clonotype is a singleton in its sample. The J gene is TRBJ2-3, the V gene TRBV4-3, with TRBD2 as a possible D gene (6 bases). There are 16 residues in the CDR3. V shed 0 bases and J shed 0 bases, with 10 bases lying between them. Germline V gene sequence: CDR1 LGHNA, CDR2 YSLEER. CDR3 coding DNA: TGCGCCAGCAGCCAAGATCGGGGGTCTAGCACAGATACGCAGTATTTT. This gives the protein CASSQDRGSSTDTQYF.

This clonotype was counted between two and nine times. The chain uses TRBV7-9 and TRBJ2-5; TRBD2 agrees at 14 bases. CDR3 length: 15 residues. Per the germline V gene, CDR1 is SEHNR and CDR2 is FQNEAQ (reference sequence). V gave up 4 bases and J gave up 5 bases; unmatched junction bases: 3. CDR3 nucleotide sequence: TGTGCCAGCAGCTCTAGACTAGCGGGAGGGGAGACCCAGTACTTC. Translating it yields CASSSRLAGGETQYF.

In this sample, this clonotype turned up many times. V gene TRBV10-3 combines with J gene TRBJ2-2; 8 bases are shared with TRBD1. The CDR3 is 14 residues long. V lost 6 bases, J lost 7 bases, and 7 bases stayed unmatched. Germline V gene sequence: CDR1 ENHRY, CDR2 SYGVKD. Here the CDR3 reads CAIRPGQAIGELFF. The CDR3, as DNA: TGTGCCATCAGACCGGGACAGGCGATCGGGGAGCTGTTTTTT.

Comment on this clonotype: This clone may be a read error of a much larger clone one base away. The chain employs TRBV5-1 and TRBJ2-1; D remains ambiguous. Per germline, CDR1 SGHRS and CDR2 YFSETQ. The CDR3 spans 12 residues. V was shortened by 4 bases and J by 11 bases, with 13 bases between the two germline ends. CDR3 in amino acids: CASSMDSEKQFF. DNA of the CDR3: TGCGCCAGCAGCATGGATAGTGAGAAGCAGTTCTTC.

The sample holds a few counts of this clonotype. The genes are TRBV10-3 and TRBJ2-1; D is tentatively TRBD1 or TRBD2 (6 bases each). The CDR3 loop spans 16 amino acids. Germline values: CDR1 ENHRY, CDR2 SYGVKD. V gave up 2 bases and J gave up 5 bases, with 16 bases separating them. CDR3 bases: TGTGCCATCAGTGAGACCGTAGGGGGGTCAAACAATGAGCAGTTCTTC. It translates to CAISETVGGSNNEQFF.

This chain links TRBV5-5 with TRBJ1-6; the D gene is possibly TRBD1 (6 bases). Germline V gene sequence: CDR1 SGHKS, CDR2 YYEKEE (reference sequence). Trimming left V 2 bases short and J 10 bases short, with 22 bases between. The CDR3 is made up of 17 amino acids. CDR3 protein: CASSLKIGGATSSPLHF. The CDR3 nucleotides read TGTGCCAGCAGCTTAAAGATTGGGGGGGCTACTTCGTCACCCCTCCACTTT.

This clonotype has a handful of counts. J is TRBJ2-1 and V is TRBV9; no definite D call. V lost 4 bases, J lost 4 bases, and 9 bases lay in between. Germline V CDR1 and CDR2: SGDLS, YYNGEE. CDR3 length: 13 amino acids. The CDR3 protein is CASSLRTYNEQFF. The CDR3 nucleotides are TGTGCCAGCAGCCTCCGGACGTACAATGAGCAGTTCTTC.

This clonotype has only one observation. The chain is built from TRBV2 and TRBJ2-7; no clear D. CDR1 is SNHLY and CDR2 is FYNNEI in the germline V gene. Trimming left V 4 bases short and J 0 bases short, with 10 bases between. CDR3 length equals 14 residues. In DNA, the CDR3 is TGTGCCAGCAGTGGCAGGACCCACTCCTACGAGCAGTACTTC. Encoded protein: CASSGRTHSYEQYF.

Many counts were recorded for this clonotype. The chain recombines TRBV7-9 with TRBJ2-6; the D gene is possibly TRBD2 (5 bases). Trimming took 5 bases from V and 4 from J, leaving 18 bases between them. From germline, CDR1 is SEHNR and CDR2 FQNEAQ (reference sequence). The CDR3 extends over 17 amino acids. CDR3 sequence: CASSNLPPDSGANVLTF. The CDR3 DNA reads as TGTGCCAGCAGCAATCTACCACCGGACTCCGGGGCCAACGTCCTGACTTTC.

This clonotype was picked up a small number of times. The chain combines TRBV20-1 with TRBJ2-7; no firm D call. CDR1 is DFQATT, CDR2 SNEGSKA, per germline (reference sequence). This CDR3 region has 13 residues. Trimming stripped 6 bases from V and 0 bases from J, with 12 bases between. CDR3 region: CSAETRDSYEQYF. As DNA, the CDR3 is TGCAGTGCGGAGACAAGGGACTCCTACGAGCAGTACTTC.

This clonotype was detected ten times or more. This sequence joins TRBV7-9 and TRBJ1-3, with 8 bases fitting TRBD1. CDR1 is SEHNR, CDR2 FQNEAQ, per germline (reference sequence). The length of the CDR3 is 15 residues. Trimming removed 5 bases from V and 4 bases from J; junction bases left unmatched: 7. The DNA for the CDR3 is TGTGCCAGCAGCCTGGACAGGGCGGGAGGAAACACCATATATTTT. Translation gives CASSLDRAGGNTIYF.

V gene TRBV11-1 combines with J gene TRBJ2-1; 10 bases match TRBD2. In germline, CDR1 is SGHAT, CDR2 FQDESV (reference sequence). The CDR3 contains 18 residues. V was pared by 2 bases and J by 6 bases, with 13 bases of the junction left unmatched. CDR3 DNA: TGTGCCAGCAGCTTATTTCGGCGGAGGCTAGCGGGAGTCAATGAGCAGTTCTTC. Its translation is CASSLFRRRLAGVNEQFF.

This clonotype showed up just a few times. The chain uses TRBV28 and TRBJ2-7; D may be TRBD1 or TRBD2 (5 bases each). Germline CDR1 reads MDHEN; CDR2 reads SYDVKM. Trimming left V 7 bases short and J 0 bases short, with 28 bases between. The length of the CDR3 is 19 residues. CDR3 in DNA: TGTGCCAGCAACTCCCCACGTGGGGCTAGCAGACGGAGCTCCTACGAGCAGTACTTC. Amino acids: CASNSPRGASRRSSYEQYF.

This clonotype was seen more than once but under ten times. The genes are TRBV29-1 and TRBJ2-1, with D tentatively TRBD2 (6 bases). CDR1 SQVTM and CDR2 ANQGSEA come from the germline V gene. The V and J ends lost 5 bases and 8 bases respectively, with 19 bases between them. The CDR3 covers 14 residues. As DNA, the CDR3 is TGCAGCGTTCGTCACGGGGGTTTTTCAGATGAGCAGTTCTTC. Its protein is CSVRHGGFSDEQFF.